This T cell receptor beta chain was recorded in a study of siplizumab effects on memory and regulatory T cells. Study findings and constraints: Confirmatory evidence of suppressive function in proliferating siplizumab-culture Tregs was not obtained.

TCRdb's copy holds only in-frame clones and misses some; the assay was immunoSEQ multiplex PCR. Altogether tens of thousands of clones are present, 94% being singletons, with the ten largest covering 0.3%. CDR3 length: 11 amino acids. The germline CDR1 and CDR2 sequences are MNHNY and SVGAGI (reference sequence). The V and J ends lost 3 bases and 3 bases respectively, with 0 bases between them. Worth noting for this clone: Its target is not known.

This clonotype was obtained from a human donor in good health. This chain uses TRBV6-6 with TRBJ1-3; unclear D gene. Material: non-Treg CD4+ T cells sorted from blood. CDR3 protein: CASSYGNTIYF. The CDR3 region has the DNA TGTGCCAGCAGTTATGGAAACACCATATATTTT.